One T cell receptor (beta chain) is described in this entry. This specimen comes from a study of T-cell memory formation after mild COVID-19. The V gene's germline CDR1 is LNHDA and CDR2 SQIVND (reference sequence). Trimming took 2 bases from V and 0 from J, leaving 11 bases between them. The CDR3 covers 16 residues. TCRdb re-analysed the 5' RACE reads in MiXCR, keeping a single row per CDR3 protein. The data contain about 340,000 distinct CDR3 sequences, approximately 13% of them seen just once; the ten biggest clones take up roughly a fifth. V is TRBV19 and J is TRBJ1-5; D ambiguous. The TCR originated in a man between 18 and 29 years old who had mild COVID-19 (a few samples of this study predate the infection). Cell type and time point are not known. Sequencing was performed on PBMCs or a T cell subset sorted from them (not recorded which). This CDR3 reads CASSISGRYSNQPQHF. The CDR3 DNA reads as TGTGCCAGTAGTATATCTGGACGGTATAGCAATCAGCCCCAGCATTTT.